This entry lists 19 T cell receptor beta chains sequenced from one sample in a study of identical twins. One entry per CDR3 protein results from TCRdb running MiXCR on the 5' RACE reads. The sample consists of around 1.7 million distinct CDR3 sequences, about 31% of them appearing once. Sequencing was performed on cord blood. The receptors were gathered from a newborn girl in good health.

The rearrangement joins TRBV9 to TRBJ1-5, with D possibly being TRBD1 (6 bases). The germline CDR1 and CDR2 sequences are SGDLS and YYNGEE. The CDR3 extends over 13 amino acids. Trimming removed 6 bases at V and 5 bases at J, with 12 bases between. DNA for the CDR3: TGTGCCAGCAACTTCAGGGGCGATCAGCCCCAGCATTTT. This gives the protein CASNFRGDQPQHF.

This clonotype was seen only a few times. The V gene is TRBV29-1, the J gene TRBJ1-2; D not certain. CDR3 size: 12 residues. V was pared by 0 bases and J by 8 bases, with 10 bases between. From germline, CDR1 is SQVTM and CDR2 ANQGSEA. The CDR3 sequence: CSVEDPTTGYTF. CDR3 in DNA: TGCAGCGTTGAAGATCCTACCACAGGCTACACCTTC.

The sample holds a few counts of this clonotype. V usage is TRBV20-1 and J usage is TRBJ1-1, with no clear D. Germline V CDR1 and CDR2: DFQATT, SNEGSKA (reference sequence). The CDR3 runs 12 residues. As DNA, the CDR3 is TGCAGCTCTATACCCCTGGGCACTGAAGCTTTCTTT. Its translation: CSSIPLGTEAFF.

The V gene is TRBV12-3 or TRBV12-4, the J gene TRBJ2-2; D uncertain. Trimming shortened V by 1 base and J by 4 bases, and 7 bases separated the two germline ends. The CDR3 runs to 14 residues. Here the CDR3 DNA reads TGTGCCAGCAGTTTAGTTAAGGCCACCGGGGAGCTGTTTTTT. Protein: CASSLVKATGELFF.

The chain is built from TRBV20-1 and TRBJ2-1, with TRBD2 identical over 9 bases. Germline V lookup: CDR1 DFQATT, CDR2 SNEGSKA (reference sequence). V shed 2 bases and J 3 bases; nucleotides not matched to a gene: 5. The CDR3 is made up of 15 amino acids. This CDR3 is CSARLAGFDYNEQFF. The CDR3 nucleotides are TGCAGTGCTAGACTAGCGGGATTCGACTACAATGAGCAGTTCTTC.

This clonotype was counted a few times. The chain is built from TRBV9 and TRBJ2-7; tentatively, D is TRBD1 or TRBD2 (5 bases each). Germline lookup yields CDR1 SGDLS and CDR2 YYNGEE. This CDR3 is built from 15 residues. V lost 3 bases, J lost 0 bases, and 13 bases lay in between. The CDR3 nucleotides read TGTGCCAGCAGCGGGGGACGAATAAGCTCCTACGAGCAGTACTTC. This translates into CASSGGRISSYEQYF.

This sequence joins TRBV29-1 and TRBJ2-3; 8 nucleotides match TRBD2. Germline trimming cut 7 bases from V and 4 bases from J; bases unmatched to any gene: 13. This CDR3 contains 15 residues. Germline CDR1 and CDR2: SQVTM and ANQGSEA. The CDR3 loop reads CSGKMRGARSDTQYF. The CDR3 DNA is TGCAGCGGAAAAATGCGGGGGGCAAGGTCAGATACGCAGTATTTT.

This clonotype was counted between two and nine times. The chain uses TRBV20-1 and TRBJ2-1; 15 positions match TRBD2. Germline CDR1 is DFQATT and CDR2 is SNEGSKA (reference sequence). The CDR3 loop spans 14 amino acids. The J segment lost 7 bases and the V segment lost 7 bases, leaving 5 bases of the junction unmatched. The CDR3 DNA reads as TGCAGTGGGACTAGCGGGGGGGCATGGAATGAGCAGTTCTTC. The encoded protein is CSGTSGGAWNEQFF.

The chain links TRBV12-3 or TRBV12-4 to TRBJ1-1; no definite D call. The ends were cut back, 3 bases at V and 1 base at J, with 15 bases in the middle. The CDR3 is 16 residues long. CDR3 residues: CASSFLGRPENTEAFF. For the CDR3, the DNA is TGTGCCAGCAGTTTTCTTGGACGGCCCGAGAACACTGAAGCTTTCTTT.

As regards this clonotype: A much larger clone lies one base from this, so it may be a read error. The CDR3 nucleotides are TGCGCCAACAGCGCCCGGGACAGCTCCTACAATGAGCAGTTCTTC. As protein: CANSARDSSYNEQFF. The chain couples TRBV5-1 to TRBJ2-1; 7 nucleotides agree with TRBD1. The germline CDR1 and CDR2 sequences are SGHRS and YFSETQ. The CDR3 sequence is 15 residues long.

The chain couples TRBV4-2 to TRBJ1-5; D uncertain. The ends were cut back, 2 bases at V and 0 bases at J, with 14 bases in the middle. The CDR3 is 17 amino acids. Looked up from germline, CDR1 is LGHNA and CDR2 is YNFKEQ. CDR3 nucleotides: TGTGCCAGCAGCCAAAGAGTACGGGGATATAGCAATCAGCCCCAGCATTTT. Translated, it gives CASSQRVRGYSNQPQHF.

The V call is TRBV2, the J call TRBJ1-5, with D tentatively TRBD1 (5 bases). V lost 3 bases and J lost 7, with 10 bases in between. The CDR3 is 13 residues long. The germline V gene has CDR1 SNHLY and CDR2 FYNNEI. The CDR3 DNA sequence: TGTGCCAGCAGTGAGGAGACAGACCAGCCCCAGCATTTT. This sequence encodes CASSEETDQPQHF.

This clonotype has more than one count but fewer than ten. The chain carries TRBV2 and TRBJ2-2; no firm D call. V was trimmed by 6 bases and J by 3 bases, leaving 11 bases between them. The CDR3 is made up of 14 amino acids. The germline CDR1 and CDR2 sequences are SNHLY and FYNNEI. The CDR3 is CASRLLPYTGELFF. Here the CDR3 DNA reads TGTGCCAGCAGGTTACTACCCTACACCGGGGAGCTGTTTTTT.

This clonotype showed up just a few times. This sequence joins TRBV4-1 and TRBJ1-2; D is uncertain. V was trimmed by 3 bases and J by 4 bases, leaving 18 bases between them. Germline V gene lookup returns CDR1 MGHRA and CDR2 YSYEKL. This CDR3 has 16 residues. In DNA form, the CDR3 reads TGCGCCAGCAGCCATACATTCCTCCCGGGCTCCTATGGCTACACCTTC. It specifies CASSHTFLPGSYGYTF.

The chain uses TRBV6-5 and TRBJ2-5; 11 bases line up with TRBD2. The J call may not be correct, given that the DNA end is closer to TRBJ2-7. Germline lookup yields CDR1 MNHEY and CDR2 SVGAGI. The length of the CDR3 is 15 residues. CDR3 bases: TGTGCCAGCAGCCGTTCTAGCGGGAGGAGCCACGAGCAGTACTTC. Translating gives CASSRSSGRSHEQYF.

This clonotype has ten or more counts. The rearrangement joins TRBV27 to TRBJ2-7; D remains unclear. The CDR3 contains 13 residues. Trimming left V 4 bases short and J 2 bases short, with 9 bases between. In germline, CDR1 is MNHEY, CDR2 SMNVEV (reference sequence). The CDR3 DNA follows: TGTGCCAGCAGTTGGGCAGCGACCTACGAGCAGTACTTC. Protein product: CASSWAATYEQYF.

J is TRBJ1-2 and V is TRBV11-2; D is ambiguous. The V end was cut by 2 bases, the J end by 2 bases, with 9 bases between. CDR1 SGHAT and CDR2 FQNNGV come from the germline V gene. The length of the CDR3 is 14 residues. The CDR3 DNA is TGTGCCAGCAGCTTAAGTAACGCCAACTATGGCTACACCTTC. It yields the protein CASSLSNANYGYTF.

The gene calls are TRBV29-1 and TRBJ2-2, with D perhaps TRBD1 or TRBD2 (7 bases each). The germline V gene has CDR1 SQVTM and CDR2 ANQGSEA. The germline V and J ends were trimmed by 5 bases and 4 bases, with 14 bases remaining between them. The CDR3 is 14 amino acids. The CDR3 bases are TGCAGCGTTATTCTCAGGGGGGGCACCGGGGAGCTGTTTTTT. Translation: CSVILRGGTGELFF.

The V gene is TRBV5-1, the J gene TRBJ2-1, with 10 positions matching TRBD2. The germline V gene encodes CDR1 SGHRS and CDR2 YFSETQ. The V segment lost 3 bases and the J segment 9 bases; nucleotides outside the gene matches: 6. The length of the CDR3 is 14 residues. Written as DNA, the CDR3 is TGCGCCAGCAGCTCAGTAGCGGGGGGCTTTGAGCAGTTCTTC. Protein product: CASSSVAGGFEQFF. The full variable domain, completed using reference TRBV5-1 and TRBJ2-1, is KAGVTQTPRYLIKTRGQQVTLSCSPISGHRSVSWYQQTPGQGLQFLFEYFSETQRNKGNFPGRFSGRQFSNSRSEMNVSTLELGDSALYLCASSSVAGGFEQFFGPGTRLTVL.